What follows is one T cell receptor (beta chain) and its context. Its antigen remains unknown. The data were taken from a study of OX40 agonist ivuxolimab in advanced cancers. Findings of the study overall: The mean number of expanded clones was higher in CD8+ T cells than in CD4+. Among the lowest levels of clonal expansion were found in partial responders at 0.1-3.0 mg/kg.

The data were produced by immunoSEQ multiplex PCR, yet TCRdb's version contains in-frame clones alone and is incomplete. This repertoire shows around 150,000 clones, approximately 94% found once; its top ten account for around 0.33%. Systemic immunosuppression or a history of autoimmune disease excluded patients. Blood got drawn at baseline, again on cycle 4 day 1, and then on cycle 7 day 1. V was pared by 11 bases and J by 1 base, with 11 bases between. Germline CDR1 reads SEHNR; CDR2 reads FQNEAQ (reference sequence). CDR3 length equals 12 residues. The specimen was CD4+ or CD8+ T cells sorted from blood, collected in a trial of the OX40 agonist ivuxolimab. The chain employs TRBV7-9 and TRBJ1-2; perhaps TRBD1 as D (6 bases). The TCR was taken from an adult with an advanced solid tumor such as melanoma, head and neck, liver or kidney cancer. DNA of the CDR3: TGTGCCTCACAGGGAGTTAACTATGGCTACACCTTC. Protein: CASQGVNYGYTF.